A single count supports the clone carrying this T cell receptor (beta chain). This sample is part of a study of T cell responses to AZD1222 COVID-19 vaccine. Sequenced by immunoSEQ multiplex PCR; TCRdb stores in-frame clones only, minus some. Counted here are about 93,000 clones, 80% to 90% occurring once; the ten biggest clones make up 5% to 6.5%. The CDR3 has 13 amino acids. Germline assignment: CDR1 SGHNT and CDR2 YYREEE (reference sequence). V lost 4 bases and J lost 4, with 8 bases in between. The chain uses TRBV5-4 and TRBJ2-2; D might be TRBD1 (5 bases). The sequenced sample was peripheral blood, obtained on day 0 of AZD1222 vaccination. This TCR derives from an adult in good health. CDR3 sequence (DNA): TGTGCCAGCAGCCCCGACAGCACCGGGGAGCTGTTTTTT. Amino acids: CASSPDSTGELFF.